Below are 17 T cell receptor beta chains sequenced from a single sample in a study of T cell clonality in common variable immunodeficiency (dated by TCRdb to about 2015). The method behind the library was the immunoSEQ multiplex PCR assay. The source is immuneACCESS, and TCRdb retained only in-frame sequences with V and J called. Part of the clones is not carried over; for the studies checked, unresolved V genes explain less than half of this, and the remainder is unexplained. Listed for this sample are around 45,000 clones, none observed only a single time. The ten largest clones take up 8% to 13% of the sample. The sequenced sample was peripheral blood mononuclear cells. The receptors shown here come from a person aged 18 to 70 in good health.

Many counts were recorded for this clone. The missing CDR3 end, 3 residues past where the read stops, is filled in from the germline J gene. The rearrangement joins TRBV9 to TRBJ1-4; TRBD1 aligns across 7 bases. The CDR3 is made up of 16 amino acids. Germline CDR1 is SGDLS and CDR2 is YYNGEE. With V trimmed by 7 bases and J by 4 bases, 13 bases remained unmatched. CDR3 residues: CASGVGQVGVNEKLFF. The part of the CDR3 DNA that was read is TGTGCCAGCGGTGTTGGACAGGTCGGGGTTAATGAAAAA.

This clone was recorded at least ten times. With the read ending 3 residues before the CDR3 end, the germline J gene is used to fill in that end. The chain is built from TRBV7-2 and TRBJ2-2; 9 nucleotides align to TRBD1. This CDR3 is built from 15 residues. Unmatched junction bases numbered 3, after V lost 3 bases and J lost 4 bases. The germline CDR1 and CDR2 sequences are SGHTA and FQGNSA. CDR3 amino acids: CASSFDRGSTGELFF. Partial CDR3 DNA: TGTGCCAGCAGCTTCGACAGGGGGTCCACCGGGGAG.

Remarks on this clone: The read ends 3 residues early relative to the CDR3; the germline J gene fills the gap. This chain connects TRBV5-1 to TRBJ2-1, with 9 nucleotides matching TRBD2. Trimming at V came to 1 base and at J to 7 bases, leaving 6 bases not matched to a gene. This CDR3 is built from 15 residues. CDR1 and CDR2 from the germline V gene are SGHRS and YFSETQ. Incomplete CDR3 DNA: TGCGCCAGCAGCTTGAGTAGCGGGAGTTGGAATGAG. Residues: CASSLSSGSWNE. The whole CDR3 region reads CASSLSSGSWNEQFF. The whole variable domain, remainder taken from reference TRBV5-1 and TRBJ2-1, is KAGVTQTPRYLIKTRGQQVTLSCSPISGHRSVSWYQQTPGQGLQFLFEYFSETQRNKGNFPGRFSGRQFSNSRSEMNVSTLELGDSALYLCASSLSSGSWNEQFFGPGTRLTVL.

This clone was seen many times. The read terminates 3 residues before the CDR3 end, so the remaining end is supplied by the germline J gene. This chain joins TRBV11-3 and TRBJ1-1; 7 positions match TRBD1. This CDR3 contains 13 residues. Looked up from germline, CDR1 is SGHNT and CDR2 is YENEEA. V was pared by 6 bases and J by 5 bases, with 6 bases of the junction left unmatched. The CDR3 region is CASRRQGGTEAFF. The CDR3 DNA, read in part, is TGTGCCAGCAGGAGACAGGGCGGTACTGAA.

This clone occurred many times. The CDR3 end is not reached by the read, which stops 3 residues before it; the germline J gene fills it in. V and J are TRBV19 and TRBJ2-1, with 7 bases aligning to TRBD1. The V and J ends lost 2 bases and 6 bases, in that order; junction bases with no gene match: 7. This CDR3 has 15 residues. The germline gives CDR1 LNHDA, CDR2 SQIVND (reference sequence). The CDR3 DNA, read in part, is TGTGCCAGTAGTATAAAAAGGACAGGCCTCAATGAG. Translated: CASSIKRTGLNE. The whole CDR3 sequence reads CASSIKRTGLNEQFF.

This clone was counted many times. The read ends 3 residues early relative to the CDR3; the germline J gene fills the gap. The V gene is TRBV4-2, the J gene TRBJ1-1; D not resolved. This CDR3 has 14 residues. Per the germline V gene, CDR1 is LGHNA and CDR2 is YNFKEQ. V was trimmed by 2 bases and J by 2 bases, leaving 9 bases between them. The CDR3 loop is CASSQNSVNTEAFF. Incomplete CDR3 DNA: TGTGCCAGCAGCCAAAATTCCGTTAACACTGAA.

This clone has at least ten counts. The read stops 3 residues short of the end of the CDR3; the missing end is completed from the germline J gene. The chain uses TRBV20-1 and TRBJ1-6, with D possibly being TRBD1 (6 bases). The CDR3 runs to 15 residues. Germline-derived CDR1 and CDR2 are DFQATT and SNEGSKA (reference sequence). V shed 2 bases and J shed 7 bases, with 15 bases lying between them. Partial CDR3 DNA: TGCAGTGCTAGAAGAGGGGGTACGGGAAATTCACCC. This gives the protein CSARRGGTGNSP. The entire CDR3 sequence reads CSARRGGTGNSPLHF.

This clone was counted at least ten times. The read ends 3 residues early relative to the CDR3; the germline J gene fills the gap. The chain uses TRBV6-2 or TRBV6-3 and TRBJ2-3; unclear D gene. The CDR3 loop spans 12 amino acids. Trimming removed 2 bases from V and 3 bases from J, with 3 bases in between. Germline V lookup: CDR1 MNHEY, CDR2 SVGEGT. The CDR3 loop is CASSYLTDTQYF. The sequenced part of the CDR3 DNA is TGTGCCAGCAGTTACCTAACAGATACG.

The sample holds many counts of this clone. The observed sequence ends 3 residues before the CDR3 terminus, with the missing tail filled in from the germline J gene. The chain carries TRBV10-3 and TRBJ2-7, with D hard to call. Trimming removed 4 bases from V and 6 bases from J, with 7 bases in between. Per the germline V gene, CDR1 is ENHRY and CDR2 is SYGVKD. This CDR3 region has 11 residues. CDR3 region: CAISGPFEQYF. CDR3 DNA (partial): TGTGCCATCAGTGGGCCTTTCGAG.

This clone has at least ten counts. The read finishes 3 residues shy of the CDR3 end, and the germline J gene is used to complete it. The chain has TRBV6-2 or TRBV6-3 and TRBJ1-5; TRBD1 matches at 8 bases. CDR1 is MNHEY and CDR2 is SVGEGT in the germline V gene. This CDR3 spans 15 amino acids. The J segment lost 2 bases and the V segment lost 3 bases, leaving 3 bases of the junction unmatched. The DNA read from the CDR3 is TGTGCCAGCAGTTATTCGGGACAGGGCAATCAGCCC. Protein: CASSYSGQGNQP. The full CDR3 protein reads CASSYSGQGNQPQHF.

This clone was detected ten times or more. The CDR3 is cut off 3 residues early in the read; its end comes from the germline J gene. J is TRBJ1-6 and V is TRBV5-4; TRBD1 matches at 9 bases. Germline V gene data show CDR1 as SGHNT and CDR2 as YYREEE (reference sequence). The V gene end was trimmed by 0 bases and the J gene end by 9 bases; junction bases not matched to a gene: 4. CDR3 length: 15 residues. The sequenced part of the CDR3 DNA is TGTGCCAGCAGCTTGGACGGGACAGGGTCTTCACCC. Translation gives CASSLDGTGSSP. From start to end, the CDR3 is CASSLDGTGSSPLHF.

This clone was seen many times. Sequencing ends 3 residues short of the CDR3 end; the germline J gene provides the rest. V is TRBV7-9 and J is TRBJ2-7, with TRBD2 matching over 9 bases. After removal of 5 bases from V and 5 bases from J, the junction contained 10 bases not matched to a gene. This CDR3 has 15 residues. CDR1 and CDR2 (germline): SEHNR, FQNEAQ (reference sequence). CDR3 bases read: TGTGCCAGCAGCCAAACCGTAGCGGGAGAGGACGAG. Amino acids: CASSQTVAGEDE. From start to end, the CDR3 is CASSQTVAGEDEQYF.

This clone was seen at least ten times. The read terminates 3 residues before the CDR3 end, so the remaining end is supplied by the germline J gene. The V and J genes are TRBV9 and TRBJ2-3; TRBD2 aligns across 13 bases. Germline V gene data show CDR1 as SGDLS and CDR2 as YYNGEE. The CDR3 sequence is 17 residues long. Germline trimming cut 4 bases from V and 4 bases from J; bases unmatched to any gene: 9. Incomplete CDR3 DNA: TGTGCCAGCAGCCCAACTAGCGGGGGGGCCAATGCAGATACG. This gives the protein CASSPTSGGANADT. The entire CDR3 protein is CASSPTSGGANADTQYF.

This clone was observed a handful of times. The CDR3 extends 3 residues past the end of the read, so its final part is completed from the germline J gene. The chain links TRBV7-2 to TRBJ2-7, with D perhaps TRBD2 (7 bases). In germline, CDR1 is SGHTA, CDR2 FQGNSA. CDR3 length equals 15 residues. Trimming cost V 3 bases and J 2 bases, with 14 bases left between them. The CDR3 here is CASSLGGGPPYEQYF. The CDR3 DNA, read in part, is TGTGCCAGCAGCTTGGGCGGGGGCCCCCCCTACGAG.

This clone appeared many times. The CDR3 sequence: CASSPPLPVTDTQYF. CDR3 DNA, as far as it was read: TGTGCCAGCTCACCACCGCTCCCAGTCACAGATACG. The gene calls are TRBV18 and TRBJ2-3; D is unclear. The read halts 3 residues ahead of the CDR3 end, with the missing end drawn from the germline J gene. The V gene lost 0 bases and the J gene lost 2 bases, with 9 bases spanning the gap. The CDR3 has 15 residues. Germline CDR1 KGHSH, CDR2 LQKENI.

This clone was counted many times. The read is 3 residues too short to cover the CDR3 end, so that end is filled in from the germline J gene. This sequence joins TRBV2 and TRBJ2-7; D perhaps matches TRBD2 (6 bases). Germline V lookup: CDR1 SNHLY, CDR2 FYNNEI. The CDR3 is made up of 14 amino acids. Trimming took off 2 bases at V and 3 bases at J, with 11 bases between the two ends. The DNA read from the CDR3 is TGTGCCAGCAGTGAACAGGGAGGATACTACGAG. It codes for CASSEQGGYYE. The entire CDR3 is CASSEQGGYYEQYF.

This clone was picked up many times. The read ends 3 residues early relative to the CDR3; the germline J gene fills the gap. The V gene is TRBV5-1, the J gene TRBJ2-1; TRBD2 matches 7 bases. V lost 4 bases and J lost 2; bases outside the gene matches: 3. The germline CDR1 and CDR2 sequences are SGHRS and YFSETQ. The CDR3 runs 14 residues. CDR3 DNA (partial): TGCGCCAGCAGCCTAGCGGCAACCTACAATGAG. Protein: CASSLAATYNE. The complete CDR3 reads CASSLAATYNEQFF.